The 29 T cell receptor beta chains given below trace back to one sample, sequenced in a study of cytomegalovirus exposure and HLA in healthy donors. Both 60 Vbeta primers and 13 Jbeta primers went into the PCR. Generated by immunoSEQ multiplex PCR, the TCRdb table keeps only in-frame clones and is missing some. Among 150,000 to 200,000 clones listed, 80% to 85% were seen once. Sequenced material: PBMCs. The origin of the receptors is a boy aged 5-17 years in good health and CMV-seronegative.

The chain employs TRBV4-3 and TRBJ2-3, with 11 bases identical to TRBD2. The CDR3 is 15 residues long. Germline CDR1 and CDR2: LGHNA and YSLEER. V shed 4 bases, J shed 3 bases, and the junction held 3 bases outside the gene matches. The DNA of the CDR3 is TGCGCCAGCAGCCGAGTAGCGGGGGGGACAGATACGCAGTATTTT. This codes for CASSRVAGGTDTQYF.

J is TRBJ2-7 and V is TRBV5-1; maybe TRBD1 (6 bases). The CDR3 consists of 16 residues. Germline V gene data show CDR1 as SGHRS and CDR2 as YFSETQ. Trimming pared 5 bases from V and 0 bases from J, leaving 18 bases between. The CDR3 is CASSFSRDKNSYEQYF. CDR3 in DNA: TGCGCCAGCAGTTTTTCCCGGGACAAAAACTCCTACGAGCAGTACTTC.

This clone was observed once. The chain links TRBV6-4 to TRBJ2-1, with 8 bases fitting TRBD2. Trimming took 4 bases from V and 1 from J; bases not matched to a gene: 3. CDR3 length: 15 amino acids. CDR1 is MRHNA, CDR2 SNTAGT, per germline. The CDR3 DNA is TGTGCCAGCAGTGTCTCGGGGGGGTCCTACAATGAGCAGTTCTTC. Translation: CASSVSGGSYNEQFF.

The V and J genes are TRBV10-3 and TRBJ1-2, with TRBD1 matching 11 bases. The CDR3 has 14 residues. CDR1 is ENHRY, CDR2 SYGVKD, per germline. V trimming: 2 bases; J trimming: 7 bases; junction bases outside the gene matches: 3. CDR3 protein: CAISETGTGGGYTF. The CDR3 DNA is TGTGCCATCAGTGAGACCGGGACAGGGGGTGGCTACACCTTC.

This clone was seen a few times. The J gene is TRBJ2-5, the V gene TRBV5-4; TRBD1 matches at 9 bases. The CDR3 runs 15 residues. Per germline, CDR1 SGHNT and CDR2 YYREEE (reference sequence). V shed 6 bases, J shed 5 bases, and the junction held 11 bases outside the gene matches. The chain's CDR3 is CASTGQGQGEETQYF. The CDR3 DNA is TGTGCCAGCACGGGACAGGGTCAAGGCGAGGAGACCCAGTACTTC.

V gene TRBV11-1 combines with J gene TRBJ1-1; maybe TRBD1 (6 bases). The ends were cut back, 5 bases at V and 3 bases at J, with 10 bases in the middle. Germline V gives CDR1 SGHAT, CDR2 FQDESV (reference sequence). The CDR3 has 13 residues. The DNA of the CDR3 is TGTGCCAGCAGCCCGAGGGGGTACACTGAAGCTTTCTTT. As protein: CASSPRGYTEAFF.

The chain uses TRBV9 and TRBJ1-5; D is uncertain. This CDR3 region has 15 residues. Germline lookup yields CDR1 SGDLS and CDR2 YYNGEE. V was shortened by 4 bases and J by 1 base, with 12 bases between the two germline ends. In DNA, the CDR3 is TGTGCCAGCAGCCCCTCCGGGGAAAGCAATCAGCCCCAGCATTTT. It yields the protein CASSPSGESNQPQHF.

The J gene is TRBJ1-1, the V gene TRBV7-6, with TRBD1 matching over 8 bases. CDR1 is SGHVS, CDR2 FNYEAQ, per germline. The CDR3 runs 18 residues. V lost 5 bases and J lost 3; bases outside the gene matches: 17. This CDR3 reads CASSKQRTGRNKDTEAFF. The CDR3 nucleotides read TGTGCCAGCAGCAAGCAAAGGACAGGGCGAAATAAGGACACTGAAGCTTTCTTT. Supplemented by reference TRBV7-6 and TRBJ1-1, the full variable domain reads GAGVSQSPRYKVTKRGQDVALRCDPISGHVSLYWYRQALGQGPEFLTYFNYEAQQDKSGLPNDRFSAERPEGSISTLTIQRTEQRDSAMYRCASSKQRTGRNKDTEAFFGQGTRLTVV.

This chain joins TRBV27 and TRBJ2-1, with TRBD1 identical over 7 bases. V lost 6 bases, J lost 5 bases, and 4 bases stayed unmatched. This CDR3 is built from 13 residues. CDR1 is MNHEY and CDR2 is SMNVEV in the germline V gene (reference sequence). The CDR3 protein is CASSRQGDNEQFF. For the CDR3, the DNA is TGTGCCAGCAGCAGACAGGGAGACAATGAGCAGTTCTTC.

V usage is TRBV7-2 and J usage is TRBJ2-5, with 8 bases aligning to TRBD1. With V trimmed by 5 bases and J by 3 bases, 8 bases remained unmatched. The CDR3 is 15 amino acids. CDR1 is SGHTA, CDR2 FQGNSA, per germline. CDR3 loop: CASSPHRGREETQYF. The CDR3 DNA is TGTGCCAGCAGCCCCCACAGGGGGAGAGAAGAGACCCAGTACTTC.

This clone showed up just a few times. The V call is TRBV4-1, the J call TRBJ1-1, with no clear D. V was clipped by 3 bases and J by 8 bases, with 19 bases between them. The CDR3 length is 15 residues. Germline CDR1 MGHRA, CDR2 YSYEKL. Here the CDR3 reads CASSHPALRTDEAFF. In nucleotides, the CDR3 is TGCGCCAGCAGCCATCCCGCGTTGAGAACAGACGAAGCTTTCTTT.

This chain uses TRBV4-1 with TRBJ2-7, with 11 bases fitting TRBD1. With 3 bases clipped from V and 7 bases from J, the junction kept 8 bases outside the gene matches. CDR1 MGHRA and CDR2 YSYEKL come from the germline V gene. The CDR3 loop spans 15 amino acids. CDR3 protein: CASSQEDRGLYEQYF. In DNA form, the CDR3 reads TGCGCCAGCAGCCAGGAGGACAGGGGGCTTTATGAGCAGTACTTC.

The V gene is TRBV15, the J gene TRBJ2-1; no clear D gene. In germline, CDR1 is LNHNV, CDR2 YYDKDF (reference sequence). The V end lost 0 bases, the J end lost 0 bases, and 12 bases lay between the germline ends. The length of the CDR3 is 17 residues. The CDR3 sequence: CATSRDQHTLSYNEQFF. CDR3 in DNA: TGTGCCACCAGCAGAGATCAACACACCCTCTCCTACAATGAGCAGTTCTTC.

The chain is built from TRBV5-6 and TRBJ2-3; 7 bases are a match to TRBD2. The CDR3 is made up of 16 amino acids. CDR1 SGHDT and CDR2 YYEEEE come from the germline V gene. V lost 0 bases, J lost 2 bases, and 6 bases stayed unmatched. This CDR3 is CASSLGGGPATDTQYF. The CDR3 coding sequence is TGTGCCAGCAGCTTGGGCGGGGGACCCGCCACAGATACGCAGTATTTT.

The chain combines TRBV19 with TRBJ1-2; D might be TRBD1 (6 bases). The CDR3 runs to 12 residues. Per germline, CDR1 LNHDA and CDR2 SQIVND (reference sequence). Trimming shortened V by 10 bases and J by 7 bases, and 16 bases separated the two germline ends. The CDR3 reads CATRWGRGGYTF. DNA of the CDR3: TGTGCCACCCGGTGGGGGCGAGGTGGCTACACCTTC.

J is TRBJ2-1 and V is TRBV13, with 7 bases aligning to TRBD2. Germline V CDR1 and CDR2: PRHDT, FYEKMQ (reference sequence). The J segment lost 0 bases and the V segment lost 1 base, leaving 6 bases of the junction unmatched. The CDR3 contains 17 residues. The CDR3 loop is CASSLVQRGYSYNEQFF. Here the CDR3 DNA reads TGTGCCAGCAGCTTAGTCCAGCGGGGATACTCCTACAATGAGCAGTTCTTC.

The chain carries TRBV30 and TRBJ2-7, with D possibly being TRBD1 (6 bases). The CDR3 has 13 residues. Trimming removed 3 bases at V and 0 bases at J, with 9 bases between. CDR1 and CDR2 from the germline V gene are GTSNPN and SVGIG (reference sequence). CDR3 sequence reads: CAWRRDISYEQYF. CDR3 in DNA: TGTGCCTGGAGGAGGGACATCTCCTACGAGCAGTACTTC.

This chain uses TRBV6-5 with TRBJ1-3; TRBD1 matches at 7 bases. This CDR3 region has 16 residues. Germline values: CDR1 MNHEY, CDR2 SVGAGI. The J segment lost 2 bases and the V segment lost 2 bases, leaving 6 bases of the junction unmatched. The CDR3 sequence: CASSYGGTATGNTIYF. The DNA for the CDR3 is TGTGCCAGCAGTTACGGGGGGACAGCTACTGGAAACACCATATATTTT.

The chain employs TRBV30 and TRBJ2-2, with TRBD2 identical over 7 bases. The CDR3 contains 15 residues. Germline assignment: CDR1 GTSNPN and CDR2 SVGIG (reference sequence). V shed 4 bases, J shed 5 bases, and the junction held 10 bases outside the gene matches. The CDR3 nucleotides are TGTGCCTGGACCGGGGGAGGGGTTCATACCGGGGAGCTGTTTTTT. Translated: CAWTGGGVHTGELFF.

The V gene is TRBV4-1, the J gene TRBJ2-5; 13 nucleotides match TRBD2. CDR1 is MGHRA, CDR2 YSYEKL, per germline. The trim removed 0 bases at V and 1 base at J, leaving 2 bases unmatched. The CDR3 covers 17 residues. Here the CDR3 reads CASSQEGTSGTQETQYF. The CDR3 DNA follows: TGCGCCAGCAGCCAAGAAGGGACTAGCGGGACCCAAGAGACCCAGTACTTC.

The rearrangement uses TRBV11-2 and TRBJ1-2; D call uncertain. The CDR3 covers 15 residues. The V gene lost 5 bases and the J gene lost 0 bases, with 13 bases spanning the gap. Germline V CDR1 and CDR2: SGHAT, FQNNGV. The CDR3 DNA reads as TGTGCCAGCAGCGCCAACTCCCTAGCTAACTATGGCTACACCTTC. Translation gives CASSANSLANYGYTF.

This clone was recorded only once. J is TRBJ2-4 and V is TRBV6-1; 7 bases are a match to TRBD1. V dropped 6 bases and J dropped 10; count of bases not matched to a gene: 6. The CDR3 has 12 amino acids. Germline V lookup: CDR1 MNHNS, CDR2 SASEGT. CDR3 loop: CASSLTTGIQYF. The CDR3 nucleotides read TGTGCCAGCAGCCTGACGACAGGGATTCAGTACTTC.

The rearrangement uses TRBV9 and TRBJ2-6, with D maybe TRBD1 (9 bases). Trimming shortened V by 4 bases and J by 2 bases, and 22 bases separated the two germline ends. This CDR3 spans 19 amino acids. Germline V gives CDR1 SGDLS, CDR2 YYNGEE. CDR3 loop: CASSYREGTGFPGANVLTF. CDR3 DNA sequence: TGTGCCAGCAGCTACCGGGAGGGGACAGGGTTTCCTGGGGCCAACGTCCTGACTTTC.

The V call is TRBV9, the J call TRBJ2-2, with a tentative D call TRBD2 (6 bases). The germline V gene has CDR1 SGDLS and CDR2 YYNGEE. CDR3 length: 15 amino acids. Deletions cut 7 bases from V and 4 bases from J, with 17 bases between. The CDR3 protein is CASGTGDRSTGELFF. The CDR3 nucleotides are TGTGCCAGCGGGACGGGAGATCGATCCACCGGGGAGCTGTTTTTT.

The V and J genes are TRBV6-5 and TRBJ2-1; maybe TRBD1 (6 bases). V was clipped by 8 bases and J by 7 bases, with 18 bases between them. Germline V gene sequence: CDR1 MNHEY, CDR2 SVGAGI. This CDR3 is built from 14 residues. The CDR3 is CASGSSGAVNEQFF. The CDR3 nucleotides read TGTGCCAGCGGCTCCTCAGGGGCGGTGAATGAGCAGTTCTTC.

This clone was found once. The CDR3 loop reads CASSPSVGVYDEQFF. CDR3 bases: TGTGCCAGCAGCCCATCAGTCGGGGTTTACGATGAGCAGTTCTTC. The chain couples TRBV7-9 to TRBJ2-1; D might be TRBD2 (5 bases). Germline V gene lookup returns CDR1 SEHNR and CDR2 FQNEAQ (reference sequence). The CDR3 loop spans 15 amino acids. Trimming removed 5 bases at V and 8 bases at J, with 19 bases between.

This rearrangement joins TRBV29-1 to TRBJ1-1; D gene ambiguous. Germline CDR1 reads SQVTM; CDR2 reads ANQGSEA. The CDR3 is 11 residues long. Trimming left V 8 bases short and J 7 bases short, with 14 bases between. The chain's CDR3 is CSHQRVYEAFF. The CDR3 nucleotides read TGCAGCCACCAGCGGGTCTATGAAGCTTTCTTT.

The chain recombines TRBV9 with TRBJ2-7; D possibly corresponds to TRBD2 (6 bases). V was pared by 0 bases and J by 4 bases, with 14 bases between. This CDR3 region has 15 residues. The germline gives CDR1 SGDLS, CDR2 YYNGEE. CDR3 coding DNA: TGTGCCAGCAGCGTAGACACGGGAGTTAGATACGAGCAGTACTTC. Amino acid sequence: CASSVDTGVRYEQYF.

As regards this clone: A junction boundary mismatches the germline segment, possibly from a read error. The V and J genes are TRBV7-9 and TRBJ1-1; 7 bases fit TRBD1. The length of the CDR3 is 12 residues. Germline loops: CDR1 SEHNR, CDR2 FQNEAQ (reference sequence). The CDR3 coding sequence is TGTTCCAGCAGCTTAGGGACAGCTGAAGCTTTCTTT. Amino acids: CSSSLGTAEAFF.